The 21 T cell receptor beta chains below come from one sample, sequenced in a study of cytomegalovirus exposure and HLA in healthy donors. Clones were sequenced by immunoSEQ multiplex PCR, and TCRdb holds only the in-frame ones, with some missing. Of around 190,000 clones detected, roughly 81% appear once; the ten largest clones hold 1% to 1.5%. Sequenced sample: PBMCs. Every receptor here comes from a woman in her 30s in good health and CMV-seronegative.

This chain's CDR3 is CASSLYQSNQPQHF. The CDR3 nucleotides are TGTGCCAGCAGTTTATATCAAAGCAATCAGCCCCAGCATTTT. The chain is built from TRBV27 and TRBJ1-5; D remains unclear. CDR1 is MNHEY and CDR2 is SMNVEV in the germline V gene (reference sequence). Trimming took off 1 base at V and 1 base at J, with 5 bases between the two ends. The CDR3 totals 14 residues.

The J gene is TRBJ1-5, the V gene TRBV5-5, with D uncertain. V shed 0 bases and J shed 4 bases, with 8 bases lying between them. The CDR3 totals 14 residues. The germline gives CDR1 SGHKS, CDR2 YYEKEE (reference sequence). Written as DNA, the CDR3 is TGTGCCAGCAGCTTGGATCAGATTAATCAGCCCCAGCATTTT. Its translation is CASSLDQINQPQHF.

The genes are TRBV6-5 and TRBJ2-1, with D possibly TRBD2 on 5 matching bases. This CDR3 region has 15 residues. CDR1 and CDR2 (germline): MNHEY, SVGAGI. The ends were cut back, 6 bases at V and 6 bases at J, with 18 bases in the middle. The CDR3 DNA is TGTGCCAGCAGAACCTTCCCTAGCCCGAGCAATGAGCAGTTCTTC. Protein: CASRTFPSPSNEQFF.

CDR3 residues: CASSEGSGDNSYEQYF. Written as DNA, the CDR3 is TGTGCCAGCAGTGAAGGTAGCGGTGACAACTCCTACGAGCAGTACTTC. The chain employs TRBV2 and TRBJ2-7; TRBD2 might be the D (6 bases). Looked up from germline, CDR1 is SNHLY and CDR2 is FYNNEI. Trimming pared 1 base from V and 0 bases from J, leaving 13 bases between. The CDR3 length is 16 residues. The full variable domain, its missing parts supplied by reference TRBV2 and TRBJ2-7, is EPEVTQTPSHQVTQMGQEVILRCVPISNHLYFYWYRQILGQKVEFLVSFYNNEISEKSEIFDDQFSVERPDGSNFTLKIRSTKLEDSAMYFCASSEGSGDNSYEQYFGPGTRLTVT.

The chain links TRBV6-5 to TRBJ1-1; the match to TRBD1 covers 8 bases. The CDR3 totals 13 residues. Germline trimming cut 6 bases from V and 3 bases from J; bases unmatched to any gene: 3. Germline CDR1 is MNHEY and CDR2 is SVGAGI. The CDR3 sequence is CASRQTGDTEAFF. The CDR3 DNA sequence: TGTGCCAGCAGGCAGACAGGGGACACTGAAGCTTTCTTT.

This clone occurred a few times. The rearrangement links TRBV19 to TRBJ1-5, with a weak D call TRBD1 (6 bases). This CDR3 is 15 amino acids long. Germline-derived CDR1 and CDR2 are LNHDA and SQIVND (reference sequence). V lost 6 bases to trimming and J lost 4 bases, with 16 bases between them. The CDR3 spells CASRSGGLRNQPQHF. The CDR3 DNA reads TGTGCCAGTAGGAGCGGGGGGCTAAGGAATCAGCCCCAGCATTTT.

The rearrangement uses TRBV21-1 and TRBJ2-1; TRBD2, as called in the table, went unchecked against the DNA. TRBV21-1 is an annotated pseudogene. There are 16 residues in the CDR3. The CDR3 DNA reads TGTGCCAGCAGCAAAGGGTTCGCGGGACCGGACAATGAGCAGTTCTTC. Amino acid sequence: CASSKGFAGPDNEQFF.

The chain couples TRBV6-5 to TRBJ1-5; 8 positions agree with TRBD1. The CDR3 has 15 amino acids. The J segment lost 2 bases and the V segment lost 6 bases, leaving 6 bases of the junction unmatched. The germline V gene encodes CDR1 MNHEY and CDR2 SVGAGI. CDR3 sequence: CASRPDRAGNQPQHF. Written as DNA, the CDR3 is TGTGCCAGCAGACCGGACAGGGCGGGCAATCAGCCCCAGCATTTT.

J is TRBJ2-1 and V is TRBV5-1; D gene ambiguous. Per the germline V gene, CDR1 is SGHRS and CDR2 is YFSETQ. Trimming removed 1 base from V and 9 bases from J, with 8 bases in between. This CDR3 contains 12 residues. The CDR3 coding sequence is TGCGCCAGCAGCTTGAGAACGAGTGAGCAGTTCTTC. As protein: CASSLRTSEQFF.

Only one count was recorded for this clone. V is TRBV7-9 and J is TRBJ1-1; perhaps TRBD1 as D (5 bases). The CDR3 runs 12 residues. The germline V and J ends were trimmed by 5 bases and 8 bases, with 12 bases remaining between them. CDR1 is SEHNR and CDR2 is FQNEAQ in the germline V gene (reference sequence). The DNA of the CDR3 is TGTGCCAGCAGCACCCTCGGGGGGGAAGCTTTCTTT. The encoded protein is CASSTLGGEAFF. The full variable domain, with the rest looked up from reference TRBV7-9 and TRBJ1-1, is DTGVSQNPRHKITKRGQNVTFRCDPISEHNRLYWYRQTLGQGPEFLTYFQNEAQLEKSRLLSDRFSAERPKGSFSTLEIQRTEQGDSAMYLCASSTLGGEAFFGQGTRLTVV.

The rearrangement joins TRBV19 to TRBJ2-3; 9 bases are shared with TRBD2. V lost 9 bases and J lost 2; bases outside the gene matches: 9. The germline V gene encodes CDR1 LNHDA and CDR2 SQIVND (reference sequence). CDR3 length: 15 residues. This chain's CDR3 is CASKTLAGPTDTQYF. The CDR3, as DNA: TGTGCCAGCAAAACTCTAGCGGGGCCCACAGATACGCAGTATTTT. Combining the CDR3 with reference TRBV19 and TRBJ2-3 gives the whole variable domain DGGITQSPKYLFRKEGQNVTLSCEQNLNHDAMYWYRQDPGQGLRLIYYSQIVNDFQKGDIAEGYSVSREKKESFPLTVTSAQKNPTAFYLCASKTLAGPTDTQYFGPGTRLTVL.

This sequence joins TRBV5-1 and TRBJ2-7; D may be TRBD1 (5 bases). The CDR3 consists of 14 residues. The germline gives CDR1 SGHRS, CDR2 YFSETQ. V shed 2 bases and J shed 3 bases, with 12 bases lying between them. The CDR3 is CASSLNSGFYEQYF. DNA of the CDR3: TGCGCCAGCAGCTTAAACTCAGGGTTCTACGAGCAGTACTTC.

The chain uses TRBV5-4 and TRBJ2-7; tentative D call: TRBD2 (6 bases). CDR1 is SGHNT, CDR2 YYREEE, per germline (reference sequence). V was clipped by 4 bases and J by 0 bases, with 14 bases between them. The CDR3 spans 15 residues. CDR3 DNA: TGTGCCAGCAGCCCCCCCGCGGGGCACTCCTACGAGCAGTACTTC. Protein: CASSPPAGHSYEQYF.

This clone came up a few times. The rearrangement links TRBV30 to TRBJ2-3, with 7 bases aligning to TRBD1. With V trimmed by 5 bases and J by 3 bases, 8 bases remained unmatched. Germline V gene sequence: CDR1 GTSNPN, CDR2 SVGIG (reference sequence). This CDR3 has 14 amino acids. CDR3 region: CAWVKGQMTDTQYF. In DNA form, the CDR3 reads TGTGCCTGGGTTAAGGGACAGATGACAGATACGCAGTATTTT. Filled out from reference TRBV30 and TRBJ2-3, the complete variable domain reads SQTIHQWPATLVQPVGSPLSLECTVEGTSNPNLYWYRQAAGRGLQLLFYSVGIGQISSEVPQNLSASRPQDRQFILSSKKLLLSDSGFYLCAWVKGQMTDTQYFGPGTRLTVL.

The rearrangement links TRBV5-1 to TRBJ2-3; D might be TRBD1 (6 bases). Trimming left V 7 bases short and J 2 bases short, with 14 bases between. This CDR3 has 14 residues. Germline V gene lookup returns CDR1 SGHRS and CDR2 YFSETQ. The CDR3 DNA reads as TGCGCCAGCCAACCCGGACAGCCCACAGATACGCAGTATTTT. It translates to CASQPGQPTDTQYF.

The chain has TRBV19 and TRBJ1-2; TRBD1 aligns across 8 bases. There are 15 residues in the CDR3. The V gene end was trimmed by 3 bases and the J gene end by 4 bases; junction bases not matched to a gene: 7. CDR1 is LNHDA and CDR2 is SQIVND in the germline V gene (reference sequence). The CDR3 spells CASSIPSDRGYGYTF. For the CDR3, the DNA is TGTGCCAGTAGTATCCCTTCCGACAGGGGCTATGGCTACACCTTC.

V and J are TRBV5-6 and TRBJ2-3; TRBD1 aligns across 7 bases. This CDR3 comprises 15 residues. Trimming removed 0 bases from V and 1 base from J; junction bases left unmatched: 2. Germline CDR1 is SGHDT and CDR2 is YYEEEE. Here the CDR3 reads CASSLGTGRTDTQYF. CDR3 coding DNA: TGTGCCAGCAGCTTGGGGACAGGCCGCACAGATACGCAGTATTTT.

This clone has just a few counts. V usage is TRBV5-1 and J usage is TRBJ2-2, with 10 bases identical to TRBD2. Germline-derived CDR1 and CDR2 are SGHRS and YFSETQ. The V segment lost 4 bases and the J segment 7 bases; nucleotides outside the gene matches: 7. This CDR3 has 15 residues. The CDR3 DNA is TGCGCCAGCAGCCTATCCACTAGCGGGGACGGGGAGCTGTTTTTT. The encoded protein is CASSLSTSGDGELFF.

The chain carries TRBV14 and TRBJ2-7; TRBD1 is a possible D gene (6 bases). The CDR3 has 15 amino acids. Trimming stripped 4 bases from V and 4 bases from J, with 17 bases between. The germline CDR1 and CDR2 sequences are SGHDN and FVKESK. The CDR3 sequence: CASSLETGFVYEQYF. The CDR3 DNA sequence: TGTGCCAGCAGCCTCGAAACAGGGTTCGTTTACGAGCAGTACTTC.

This clone was counted between two and nine times. CDR3 in DNA: TGTGCCAGCAGTGACCGAGGCGGGGGGATCAATGAGCAGTTCTTC. Amino acids: CASSDRGGGINEQFF. The chain has TRBV6-4 and TRBJ2-1; 8 bases line up with TRBD2. The germline V gene has CDR1 MRHNA and CDR2 SNTAGT. Trimming cost V 2 bases and J 6 bases; bases outside gene matches: 6. CDR3 length: 15 amino acids.

J is TRBJ2-7 and V is TRBV2; 9 bases line up with TRBD1. Germline CDR1 SNHLY, CDR2 FYNNEI. J gave up 5 bases and V 6 bases, and 11 bases lay outside the gene matches. The CDR3 is made up of 15 amino acids. The CDR3 loop reads CASRTGGGGVHEQYF. CDR3 nucleotide sequence: TGTGCCAGCAGAACAGGGGGCGGAGGGGTCCACGAGCAGTACTTC.